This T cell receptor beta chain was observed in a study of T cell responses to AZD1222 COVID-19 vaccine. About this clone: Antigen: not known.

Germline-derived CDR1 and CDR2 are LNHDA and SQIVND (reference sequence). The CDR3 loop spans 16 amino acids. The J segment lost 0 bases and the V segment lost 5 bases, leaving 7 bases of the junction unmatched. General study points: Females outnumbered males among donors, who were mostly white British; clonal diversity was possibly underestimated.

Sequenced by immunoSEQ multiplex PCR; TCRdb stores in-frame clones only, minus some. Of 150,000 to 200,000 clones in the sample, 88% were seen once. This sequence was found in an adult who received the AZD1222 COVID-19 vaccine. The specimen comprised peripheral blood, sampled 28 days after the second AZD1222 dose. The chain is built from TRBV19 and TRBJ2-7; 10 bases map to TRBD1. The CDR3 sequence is CASSLGQGKSSYEQYF. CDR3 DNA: TGTGCCAGTAGTTTGGGACAGGGGAAGAGCTCCTACGAGCAGTACTTC. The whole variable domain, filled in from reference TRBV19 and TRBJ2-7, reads DGGITQSPKYLFRKEGQNVTLSCEQNLNHDAMYWYRQDPGQGLRLIYYSQIVNDFQKGDIAEGYSVSREKKESFPLTVTSAQKNPTAFYLCASSLGQGKSSYEQYFGPGTRLTVT.